A selection of T cell receptor beta chains follows, all from one sample in a study of cytomegalovirus exposure and HLA in healthy donors. Sequencing was performed with immunoSEQ multiplex PCR; in TCRdb, only in-frame clones are kept and a portion is missing. The data hold 150,000 to 200,000 clones, with approximately 81% observed a single time. Sequenced: PBMCs. Receptors were obtained from a boy aged 5-17 years in good health and CMV-seronegative. The CDR3 runs from the conserved cysteine through the conserved F or W. Fields, in order: clone size, J gene, D gene, CDR3 length, V gene, CDR3 DNA, CDR3 protein. D genes are given only for firm matches. Only some rows state a clone size, as once, few, many or a class for expanded clones.

abundance: -; j_gene: TRBJ1-2; d_gene: TRBD1; len: 14; v_gene: TRBV30; CDR3nt: TGTGCCCGCGGGACAGGGGGCGCGGTTGATGGCTACACCTTC; CDR3aa: CARGTGGAVDGYTF
abundance: -; j_gene: TRBJ1-2; d_gene: TRBD1; len: 13; v_gene: TRBV2; CDR3nt: TGTGCCGGGCGGGACAGAGATGGTCTTGGCTACACCTTC; CDR3aa: CAGRDRDGLGYTF
abundance: -; j_gene: TRBJ2-1; d_gene: TRBD2; len: 16; v_gene: TRBV9; CDR3nt: TGTGCCAGCAGCGTAGTTTCAGGGGGACTAGCGATTGAGCAGTTCTTC; CDR3aa: CASSVVSGGLAIEQFF
abundance: -; j_gene: TRBJ2-2; d_gene: -; len: 15; v_gene: TRBV4-1; CDR3nt: TGCGCCAGCAGCCAACTTGACAGGATGACCGGGGAGCTGTTTTTT; CDR3aa: CASSQLDRMTGELFF
abundance: -; j_gene: TRBJ1-5; d_gene: TRBD1; len: 15; v_gene: TRBV28; CDR3nt: TGTGCCAGCAGTTTAGGGGGACAGCGACTTGGGGCCCAGCATTTT; CDR3aa: CASSLGGQRLGAQHF
abundance: -; j_gene: TRBJ2-1; d_gene: TRBD1; len: 16; v_gene: TRBV7-8; CDR3nt: TGTGCCAGCAGGGTCTGGGGGGAGACAGGGGTGGGTGAGCAGTTCTTC; CDR3aa: CASRVWGETGVGEQFF
abundance: once; j_gene: TRBJ2-1; d_gene: TRBD2; len: 15; v_gene: TRBV27; CDR3nt: TGTGCCAGCAGTTTATTTGGGGGGGAAAACAATGAGCAGTTCTTC; CDR3aa: CASSLFGGENNEQFF
abundance: -; j_gene: TRBJ2-3; d_gene: TRBD1; len: 13; v_gene: TRBV27; CDR3nt: TGTGCCAGCAGTTTGAACAGGGGATACACGCAGTATTTT; CDR3aa: CASSLNRGYTQYF
abundance: -; j_gene: TRBJ2-7; d_gene: TRBD2; len: 15; v_gene: TRBV6-1; CDR3nt: TGTGCCAGCAGTGAAGCACGGGGGGTACCCTACGAGCAGTACTTC; CDR3aa: CASSEARGVPYEQYF
abundance: -; j_gene: TRBJ1-1; d_gene: -; len: 12; v_gene: TRBV6-5; CDR3nt: TGTGCCAGCGTCGGGGAGAACACTGAAGCTTTCTTT; CDR3aa: CASVGENTEAFF
abundance: -; j_gene: TRBJ2-1; d_gene: -; len: 16; v_gene: TRBV7-3; CDR3nt: TGTGCCAGCAGCTTAACGACGGCTAGGGGTTACGATGAGCAGTTCTTC; CDR3aa: CASSLTTARGYDEQFF
abundance: -; j_gene: TRBJ1-6; d_gene: -; len: 15; v_gene: TRBV19; CDR3nt: TGTGCCAGTACCCTGAGGGGACTCGCGGCTTCACCCCTCCACTTT; CDR3aa: CASTLRGLAASPLHF
abundance: -; j_gene: TRBJ1-1; d_gene: -; len: 15; v_gene: TRBV5-6; CDR3nt: TGTGCCAGCAGCTTCGGTGGGGGGAGGAACACTGAAGCTTTCTTT; CDR3aa: CASSFGGGRNTEAFF
abundance: -; j_gene: TRBJ2-2; d_gene: -; len: 13; v_gene: TRBV30; CDR3nt: TGTGCCTTACAGGCCGCGAACACCGGGGAGCTGTTTTTT; CDR3aa: CALQAANTGELFF
abundance: -; j_gene: TRBJ1-6; d_gene: TRBD1; len: 16; v_gene: TRBV5-1; CDR3nt: TGCGCCAGCTCCCTTTTCGGGGGGGACAGCAATTCACCCCTCCACTTT; CDR3aa: CASSLFGGDSNSPLHF
abundance: once; j_gene: TRBJ1-1; d_gene: -; len: 15; v_gene: TRBV5-1; CDR3nt: TGCGCCAGCAGCATTAGGACATTTAGGCACACTGAAGCTTTCTTT; CDR3aa: CASSIRTFRHTEAFF
abundance: -; j_gene: TRBJ1-2; d_gene: -; len: 15; v_gene: TRBV18; CDR3nt: TGTGCCAGCTCATCACAACCCGGGAAACCCGATGGCTACACCTTC; CDR3aa: CASSSQPGKPDGYTF
abundance: -; j_gene: TRBJ2-1; d_gene: TRBD2; len: 17; v_gene: TRBV5-6; CDR3nt: TGTGCCAGCAGCTTGGTGGGGGTAGGCGGGGGGGCTAATGAGCAGTTCTTC; CDR3aa: CASSLVGVGGGANEQFF
abundance: -; j_gene: TRBJ2-1; d_gene: TRBD2; len: 13; v_gene: TRBV29-1; CDR3nt: TGCAGCGTTGGCCCAGGGAGGGACAATGAGCAGTTCTTC; CDR3aa: CSVGPGRDNEQFF
abundance: -; j_gene: TRBJ2-7; d_gene: -; len: 15; v_gene: TRBV4-1; CDR3nt: TGCGCCAGCAGCCAAGGGGAGGCGCGTTTGGGGGAGCGGTACTTC; CDR3aa: CASSQGEARLGERYF
abundance: -; j_gene: TRBJ2-7; d_gene: TRBD1; len: 14; v_gene: TRBV2; CDR3nt: TGTGCCAGCAGTGAAGTTCGACAGGGTCACGAGCAGTACTTC; CDR3aa: CASSEVRQGHEQYF
abundance: -; j_gene: TRBJ1-2; d_gene: TRBD1; len: 12; v_gene: TRBV27; CDR3nt: TGTGCCAGCAGTAGGGGGCAGTCTGGCTACACCTTC; CDR3aa: CASSRGQSGYTF
abundance: -; j_gene: TRBJ1-1; d_gene: -; len: 13; v_gene: TRBV30; CDR3nt: TGTGCCTGGAGTGTACAGGTAAACACTGAAGCTTTCTTT; CDR3aa: CAWSVQVNTEAFF